The rows below give T cell receptor beta chains drawn from one sample of a study of technical replicates of blood from a few donors. TCRdb keeps only in-frame clones here, not all; method: immunoSEQ multiplex PCR. Found here are under 85,000 clones, less than 98% of them singletons; the top ten hold roughly 0.25%. Specimen: T cells isolated from PBMCs. The receptors were gathered from a human donor in good health. Both conserved end residues are part of each CDR3. D genes are given only for firm matches. The size field is filled for only some rows; it gives once, few, many or a size class.

>NA|NA|TRBJ2-7|TRBV27
CASSRGRSYEQYF
TGTGCCAGCAGCCGAGGGCGATCCTACGAGCAGTACTTC
>NA|NA|TRBJ2-1|TRBV7-8
CASSLARGEQFF
TGTGCCAGCAGCTTAGCGCGGGGTGAGCAGTTCTTC
>NA|NA|TRBJ1-2|TRBV28
CASSLNPLYGYTF
TGTGCCAGCAGCCTTAATCCCTTATATGGCTACACCTTC
>NA|TRBD2|TRBJ2-3|TRBV11-3
CASSTGTSGSTDTQYF
TGTGCCAGCAGCACCGGGACTAGCGGAAGCACAGATACGCAGTATTTT
>NA|NA|TRBJ2-2|TRBV9
CASTLNTGELFF
TGTGCCAGCACCTTGAACACCGGGGAGCTGTTTTTT
>NA|NA|TRBJ1-1|TRBV19
CASKRDSSLGTEAFF
TGTGCCAGTAAAAGGGACTCGTCCCTGGGGACTGAAGCTTTCTTT
>NA|NA|TRBJ2-2|TRBV5-1
CASSLTVDTGELFF
TGCGCCAGCAGCTTGACGGTGGACACCGGGGAGCTGTTTTTT
>NA|TRBD1|TRBJ1-2|TRBV30
CAWRGTGTVYGYTF
TGTGCCTGGAGGGGGACAGGGACGGTCTATGGCTACACCTTC
>NA|NA|TRBJ1-4|TRBV9
CASSLEGQLNEKLFF
TGTGCCAGCAGCCTAGAGGGGCAGTTAAATGAAAAACTGTTTTTT
>NA|TRBD1|TRBJ1-2|TRBV11-2
CASINNRGGYTF
TGTGCCAGCATCAACAACAGGGGCGGCTACACCTTC
>once|TRBD1|TRBJ2-2|TRBV7-6
CASSRITGGAGTGELFF
TGTGCCAGCAGTCGTATAACAGGGGGCGCCGGCACCGGGGAGCTGTTTTTT
>NA|NA|TRBJ2-7|TRBV29-1
CSVGGLNEQYF
TGCAGCGTTGGAGGGTTGAACGAGCAGTACTTC
>NA|TRBD2|TRBJ2-1|TRBV10-1
CASSESFRTAGGPSEQFF
TGCGCCAGCAGTGAGTCTTTCCGTACGGCGGGAGGGCCTTCTGAGCAGTTCTTC
>NA|NA|TRBJ2-2|TRBV9
CASSVAGRANTGELFF
TGTGCCAGCAGCGTAGCCGGCAGGGCGAACACCGGGGAGCTGTTTTTT
>once|TRBD2|TRBJ2-3|TRBV28
CASRPGLASTDTQYF
TGTGCCAGCAGGCCGGGACTAGCGAGTACAGATACGCAGTATTTT
>NA|TRBD1|TRBJ2-7|TRBV15
CATSWDRELVEQYF
TGTGCCACCAGCTGGGACAGGGAACTAGTTGAGCAGTACTTC
>NA|TRBD1|TRBJ1-1|TRBV9
CASSAAGQGGTEAFF
TGTGCCAGCAGCGCTGCGGGACAGGGGGGTACTGAAGCTTTCTTT